Sequencing of this T cell receptor beta chain was carried out in a study of T cell responses to AZD1222 COVID-19 vaccine (dated by TCRdb to the early 2020s). As for the study more broadly: AZD1222 recipients with second doses at about 4 weeks or about 12 weeks were pooled, because spike-specific TCR depth and breadth did not differ between schedules. TCR sequencing covered roughly 230 trial participants: approximately 200 given two doses of AZD1222 and 26 given two doses of MenACWY control vaccine. Trial participants were enrolled by age into subgroups of 18-55, 56-69 and 70-plus years, and around 140, 26 and 57 TCR-sequenced participants, respectively, were included in these subgroups. General findings and caveats noted by the study authors: Vaccine-associated CD4 TCRs spanned the whole spike protein, with dominant responses in regions 160-218 and 743-854. Conclusions about previously exposed vaccinees were limited because only six AZD1222 recipients were SARS-CoV-2 seropositive at baseline. Most participants were white British and females outnumbered males, and the authors suggested that clonal diversity may have been underestimated. The 56-69-year group was small, and its depth increase did not reach significance, likely because of low power. Because no day 14 peak-response samples were available, the repertoires could be characterized only after the peak T cell response. After two AZD1222 doses, both the breadth and the depth of spike-specific TCRs were significantly higher than at day 0 and than in MenACWY recipients. Reportedly, close to half of the unique spike-specific TCRs recognized epitopes lying outside the regions that are mutated in the B.1.351 and B.1.1.7 variants.

What the time point label conveys for this sample: baseline before first vaccination. Vaccinee samples came from UK trials COV001 and COV002, including a single-blind randomized controlled phase 2/3 trial of AZD1222 (ChAdOx1 nCoV-19) in healthy adults. For TCRbeta chain sequencing, PBMC samples were collected from trial participants at day 0 and at day 28 after the second dose. Of note for this clone: Its binding antigen is unknown. Per-base qualities were not stored, and no clone one base away is much larger.

The CDR3 regions of human TCRbeta chains were subjected to immunosequencing. From the authors' description of their analysis: Repertoire TCRs were matched against a reference library of SARS-CoV-2-specific TCRs generated with the MIRA antigen-specificity platform. Breadth meant the fraction of unique TCRs that were SARS-CoV-2-associated, whereas depth meant the fraction of total T cells that were SARS-CoV-2-associated. Using the MIRA data, each spike-specific TCR was mapped to the spike region that the TCR reacts to and placed in a CD4 or CD8 class. Log10-transformed breadth and depth values were compared by one-way ANOVA with Sidak's multiple comparisons tests. The immuneACCESS repertoire file appears here via TCRdb, limited to in-frame rearrangements. These files lack a portion of the clones; in checked studies, under half of the deficit traces to unresolved V genes, and the cause of the others is not known. D and trimming were read from the DNA, whereas the V and J calls and clone size are those reported in that table. A total of more than 110,000 clones appear in this sample, about 93% of them only once. The ten largest clones represent approximately 4.9% of the sample.

The source is an adult in good health. The input for sequencing was peripheral blood, taken on day 0 of AZD1222 vaccination.

DNA sequence: TGTGCCAGTAGTTACGGGGGCGCGGGTCAGCCCCAGCATTTT. Translated, it reads CASSYGGAGQPQHF. Here the chain combines TRBV19 and TRBJ1-5, and perhaps TRBD1 as D gene, on 6 matching bases. CDR3 length: 14 amino acids, cysteine to phenylalanine. Left in the record is the CDR3 DNA by itself, 42 bases read in frame from the first base. Via the germline V gene (reference sequence), CDR1 is LNHDA and CDR2 SQIVND. V loses 5 bases of germline sequence and J loses 6 bases, and the interval between the two ends is 14 bases.